Sequencing of this T cell receptor (beta chain) was carried out in a study of T cell responses to AZD1222 COVID-19 vaccine. Using immunoSEQ multiplex PCR, the repertoire was profiled, and TCRdb retains in-frame clones only, with some absent. Seen here are around 200,000 clones, around 89% observed once, and the top ten hold roughly 25%. Germline trimming cut 4 bases from V and 3 bases from J; bases unmatched to any gene: 12. Germline values: CDR1 SGDLS, CDR2 YYNGEE. The length of the CDR3 is 18 residues. Sequenced here: peripheral blood, sampled 28 days after the second AZD1222 dose. The chain links TRBV9 to TRBJ2-2; 10 nucleotides line up with TRBD2. This clonotype originated in an adult who received the AZD1222 COVID-19 vaccine. Here the CDR3 reads CASSQGIAGGWDTGELFF. The CDR3 coding sequence is TGTGCCAGCAGCCAGGGGATAGCGGGAGGCTGGGACACCGGGGAGCTGTTTTTT.